This T cell receptor (beta chain) was sequenced during a study of monozygotic twins with inflammatory bowel disease. CDR1 and CDR2 from the germline V gene are SGHTA and FQGNSA. This CDR3 comprises 15 residues. No DNA is given; TCRdb re-called the 5' RACE reads and lists each CDR3 protein once. The sample table sets out around 400,000 distinct CDR3 sequences. The sequence was obtained from a human donor with ulcerative colitis or Crohn's disease, or a healthy co-twin of an affected twin (not recorded which). The source material was blood. The J gene is TRBJ1-3, the V gene TRBV7-2; TCRdb returns TRBD1, unconfirmable since there is no DNA. CDR3 protein: CASSATTGSGNTIYF.